The rows below give T cell receptor beta chains drawn from one sample of a study of T cells after yellow fever vaccination. TCRdb re-analysed the 5' RACE reads in MiXCR, keeping a single row per CDR3 protein. The sample comprises some 320,000 distinct CDR3 sequences, about 10% of which are singletons, and over 3% rests with the top ten. Sample: CD4+ T cells sorted from PBMCs, taken 45 days after the yellow fever booster vaccination. Source of these receptors: a man between 18 and 29 years old who received the YFV17D yellow fever vaccine. CDR3s include the opening cysteine and the closing phenylalanine or tryptophan. Some rows have no size entry. The others give once, few or many, or a class for an expanded clone.

>TRBJ2-2|few|TRBV4-3
CASSQATRTTGELFF
>TRBJ2-5|.|TRBV7-2
CASSSMGVVGGGQETQYF
>TRBJ2-3|few|TRBV24-1
CATTDGRSSAADTQYF
>TRBJ2-3|.|TRBV7-2
CASSLFFAGGFTDTQYF
>TRBJ2-1|many|TRBV20-1
CSASILWGLAGSNEQFF
>TRBJ1-5|few|TRBV15
CATSRDAGGEPQHF
>TRBJ1-1|.|TRBV4-3
CASSQVGGVAAFF
>TRBJ2-2|.|TRBV5-1
CASSSGQPGRELFF
>TRBJ1-2|few|TRBV19
CASSQDRLYGYTF
>TRBJ2-7|once|TRBV27
CASSRKPPGQGHNEQYF
>TRBJ1-2|few|TRBV9
CASSGDRAGYTF
>TRBJ2-7|few|TRBV18
CASSPQLTGDEQYF
>TRBJ1-5|.|TRBV20-1
CSASRLGGRQPQHF
>TRBJ1-5|.|TRBV6-5
CASSLTSQGRQPQHF
>TRBJ1-1|.|TRBV5-1
CASSSAQTTEAFF
>TRBJ1-2|.|TRBV6-5
CASSLRPPGSYGYTF
>TRBJ2-1|many|TRBV19
CASSGGGPRRNEQFF
>TRBJ2-3|.|TRBV7-2
CASSTRGGLTTDTQYF
>TRBJ2-2|.|TRBV5-6
CASSSKPGQGAANTGELFF
>TRBJ2-3|.|TRBV5-4
CASSQTGQGTDTQYF
>TRBJ1-4|few|TRBV27
CASSRTEWGANEKLFF
>TRBJ2-3|few|TRBV5-1
CASGKVTGSTDTQYF
>TRBJ2-7|.|TRBV18
CASSPQGGGSYEQYF
>TRBJ2-7|few|TRBV20-1
CSAVTGSSYEQYF
>TRBJ2-7|many|TRBV6-5
CASSWAGQGVYEQYF
>TRBJ2-7|few|TRBV6-5
CASSNRDRGTYEQYF
>TRBJ2-7|.|TRBV27
CASSPRASGGAYEQYF
>TRBJ2-2|.|TRBV12-3/TRBV12-4
CAGQQGASTGELFF
>TRBJ1-2|.|TRBV12-3/TRBV12-4
CASSGGDLRGYTF